This is a list of T cell receptor beta chains from one sample in a study of T-cell memory formation after mild COVID-19. TCRdb processed the 5' RACE reads anew with MiXCR; each CDR3 protein has one entry. This sample carries some 440,000 distinct CDR3 sequences, more than 20% of them seen once, and the ten largest clones take approximately 12%. Sequencing was performed on PBMCs or a T cell subset sorted from them (not recorded which). The receptors here all came from an adult woman who had mild COVID-19 (a few samples of this study predate the infection). Cell type and time point are not known. Each CDR3 is given with its conserved first and last residue. The order of the fields is D gene, V gene, clone size, J gene, CDR3 DNA, CDR3 protein. The D gene is left open where the match is weak. The listing skips clone size in some rows; elsewhere it reads once, few, many or a size class.

>TRBD1|TRBV4-3|NA|TRBJ1-1
TGCGCCAGCAGCCAAGCCGAGGGGGCCGGGGCTGAAGCTTTCTTT
CASSQAEGAGAEAFF
>TRBD1|TRBV14|few|TRBJ2-7
TGTGCCAGCAGCTCGGACAGGCCCGGCGAGCAGTACTTC
CASSSDRPGEQYF
>TRBD1|TRBV4-3|NA|TRBJ2-7
TGCGCCAGCAGCCAAGATTGGACAGGGGGCAACGAGCAGTACTTC
CASSQDWTGGNEQYF
>NA|TRBV7-8|NA|TRBJ2-5
TGTGCCAGCAGCTCCATCCAGGTCGGGGACTTTGAAGAGACCCAGTACTTC
CASSSIQVGDFEETQYF
>NA|TRBV3-1|once|TRBJ2-7
TGTGCCAGCAGCCAAGTCTTCTACGAGCAGTACTTC
CASSQVFYEQYF
>TRBD2|TRBV5-4|NA|TRBJ2-1
TGTGCCAGCAGCTTGAATTCCCCGCGGGGGTACAATGAGCAGTTCTTC
CASSLNSPRGYNEQFF
>TRBD2|TRBV4-1|NA|TRBJ2-3
TGCGCCAGCAGCCTCCGCGGACTAGCGGGGGGGAAAGATACGCAGTATTTT
CASSLRGLAGGKDTQYF
>TRBD2|TRBV12-3/TRBV12-4|NA|TRBJ2-5
TGTGCCAGCAGCCCTGAACTAGCGGGAGCCCAAGAGACCCAGTACTTC
CASSPELAGAQETQYF
>NA|TRBV11-2|NA|TRBJ2-5
TGTGCCAGCAGCCCCAACCGGGGCGTGGGGACCCAGTACTTC
CASSPNRGVGTQYF
>NA|TRBV5-1|many|TRBJ2-7
TGCGCCAGCAGCCAATACCGAGGGCCGGGCTCCTACGAGCAGTACTTC
CASSQYRGPGSYEQYF
>TRBD2|TRBV5-1|NA|TRBJ2-3
TGCGCCAGCAGCGTTAGCGGGGGGGCTTCTGCGCAGTATTTT
CASSVSGGASAQYF
>TRBD2|TRBV29-1|few|TRBJ2-1
TGCAGCGTTGCCCTAGCGGGGGGTTTTAATGAGCAGTTCTTC
CSVALAGGFNEQFF
>TRBD1|TRBV12-3/TRBV12-4|NA|TRBJ1-1
TGTGCCAGCAGTTTAGGTCCGGGACAGATGAACACTGAAGCTTTCTTT
CASSLGPGQMNTEAFF
>TRBD1|TRBV6-1|NA|TRBJ1-6
TGTGCCAGCAGAGAGACAGGGTCGTCACCCCTCCACTTT
CASRETGSSPLHF
>NA|TRBV29-1|many|TRBJ2-6
TGCAGCGTTGAACGGGACACCGACTCTGGGGCCAACGTCCTGACTTTC
CSVERDTDSGANVLTF
>NA|TRBV9|NA|TRBJ1-1
TGTGCCAGCAGCGTAGAGGGGTATGGCACTGAAGCTTTCTTT
CASSVEGYGTEAFF
>NA|TRBV27|once|TRBJ1-6
TGTGCCAGCAGTCTTAGGGGTCGGTCACCCCTCCACTTT
CASSLRGRSPLHF
>TRBD1|TRBV7-2|few|TRBJ2-7
TGTGCCAGCAGCTTAGTACCCGCGGGACAGGGCTTCCACGAGCAGTACTTC
CASSLVPAGQGFHEQYF
>NA|TRBV14|few|TRBJ1-3
TGTGCCAGCAGCCAAGTTCCATGGGGGCTCTCTGGAAACACCATATATTTT
CASSQVPWGLSGNTIYF
>TRBD1|TRBV5-1|once|TRBJ2-7
TGCGCCAGCAGCTCGACGGACGGGACAGGCTCCTACGAGCAGTACTTC
CASSSTDGTGSYEQYF
>TRBD2|TRBV29-1|NA|TRBJ2-3
TGCAGCGCTGAGAGCGGGGGGGTGACAGATACGCAGTATTTT
CSAESGGVTDTQYF
>NA|TRBV3-1|few|TRBJ2-6
TGTGCCAGCTTGCACTCTGGGGCCAACGTCCTGACTTTC
CASLHSGANVLTF
>NA|TRBV7-2|NA|TRBJ2-2
TGTGCCAGCAGCTTAGGCGCGTTGGCTGGGACCGGGGAGCTGTTTTTT
CASSLGALAGTGELFF
>TRBD1|TRBV7-9|few|TRBJ1-2
TGTGTCGGCGGGACAGGATCTTACTATGGCTACACCTTC
CVGGTGSYYGYTF
>NA|TRBV7-9|NA|TRBJ2-3
TGTGCCAGCAGCTCTTACCGGACCCTCACAGATACGCAGTATTTT
CASSSYRTLTDTQYF
>TRBD1|TRBV6-6|few|TRBJ2-1
TGTGCCAGCAGTATTACAGGGGGCGCATACAATGAGCAGTTCTTC
CASSITGGAYNEQFF
>NA|TRBV6-2/TRBV6-3|many|TRBJ2-5
TGTGCCAGCAGTTACGGAGGGCAGGAGACCCAGTACTTC
CASSYGGQETQYF
>TRBD1|TRBV2|NA|TRBJ2-5
TGTGCCAGCAGTGTTTGGACAGGGAGTGCATCCGCCCAAGAGACCCAGTACTTC
CASSVWTGSASAQETQYF
>NA|TRBV20-1|few|TRBJ2-2
TGCAGTGCGGTCCTCGATAACACCGGGGAGCTGTTTTTT
CSAVLDNTGELFF
>NA|TRBV2|once|TRBJ2-5
TGTGCCAGCAGTGAAGGGGCAGAGTACCAAGAGACCCAGTACTTC
CASSEGAEYQETQYF
>NA|TRBV5-5|few|TRBJ1-1
TGTGCCAGCAGCTTGGATATGGTTTGGAACACTGAAGCTTTCTTT
CASSLDMVWNTEAFF
>NA|TRBV7-8|NA|TRBJ2-3
TGTGCCAGCAGCTTATACAGGGACACAGATACGCAGTATTTT
CASSLYRDTDTQYF
>NA|TRBV20-1|NA|TRBJ1-6
TGCAGTGCTGGGAGACCTAGCTCCTATAATTCACCCCTCCACTTT
CSAGRPSSYNSPLHF
>NA|TRBV4-1|few|TRBJ2-7
TGCGCCAGCAGCCAGCTTAGTGGCGAGCAGTACTTC
CASSQLSGEQYF
>NA|TRBV12-3/TRBV12-4|many|TRBJ2-1
TGTGCCAGCAGTTTGAGCTACTCCTACAATGAGCAGTTCTTC
CASSLSYSYNEQFF
>NA|TRBV6-1|few|TRBJ2-7
TGTGCCAGCAGCGAAATAGCCTACGAGCAGTACTTC
CASSEIAYEQYF
>NA|TRBV29-1|few|TRBJ2-7
TGCAGCGTTGAAGGGGACGGCACCTTCTACGAGCAGTACTTC
CSVEGDGTFYEQYF
>TRBD2|TRBV20-1|many|TRBJ2-1
TGCAGTGCTAGAGATCCGACTAGCGGGGGGAATGAGCAGTTCTTC
CSARDPTSGGNEQFF
>TRBD2|TRBV10-3|NA|TRBJ2-7
TGTGCCATCAGTGACCGGGGGAGCGGGAGGGGGTCCTACGAGCAGTACTTC
CAISDRGSGRGSYEQYF
>TRBD1|TRBV9|NA|TRBJ1-1
TGTGCCAGCAGTAGAACAGGGGCCAGGAACACTGAAGCTTTCTTT
CASSRTGARNTEAFF